This T cell receptor beta chain originates from a study of glioma-infiltrating T cells after dendritic cell vaccination. Repertoires were generated with immunoSEQ multiplex PCR, while TCRdb's copy carries only in-frame clones and drops some. The sample holds approximately 64,000 clones; approximately 78% are singletons and the top ten take over 8.5%. V was clipped by 2 bases and J by 4 bases; unmatched bases: 4. The germline gives CDR1 MNHEY, CDR2 SMNVEV (reference sequence). The length of the CDR3 is 14 residues. The V and J genes are TRBV27 and TRBJ1-2, with 7 bases identical to TRBD1. The clonotype originates from a human donor with glioblastoma. The source was blood, collected before dendritic cell vaccination. Written as DNA, the CDR3 is TGTGCCAGCAGTTTACGACAGGGAGTCTATGGCTACACCTTC. Amino acids: CASSLRQGVYGYTF.